This is a list of T cell receptor beta chains from one sample in a study of T cells in Graves' hyperthyroidism and ophthalmopathy. TCRdb itself ran the multiplex PCR reads through MiXCR, one entry per CDR3 protein. Here the sample spans over 700,000 distinct CDR3 sequences, about a third being singletons. Sequencing input: blood. These receptors were obtained from a woman in her thirties or forties with Graves' hyperthyroidism. Both conserved end residues are part of each CDR3. A D gene is named only where the DNA matches it firmly. Size tells how often a clone was seen (once, few, many) or the class of an expanded clone, and some rows leave it out.

>NA|TRBJ1-2|many|TRBV10-3
CAINWAADGESNYGYTF
TGTGCCATCAACTGGGCGGCCGACGGAGAAAGTAACTATGGCTACACCTTC
>TRBD1|TRBJ1-1|NA|TRBV25-1
CASSDETGTGNTEAFF
TGCGCCAGCAGCGACGAAACCGGGACAGGGAATACTGAAGCTTTCTTT
>NA|TRBJ1-5|few|TRBV6-2/TRBV6-3
CASDGGQQPQHF
TGTGCCAGCGATGGGGGCCAGCAGCCCCAGCATTTT
>NA|TRBJ1-2|many|TRBV2
CASSEEYGYTF
TGTGCCAGCAGTGAAGAATATGGCTACACCTTC
>NA|TRBJ1-6|many|TRBV7-6
CASSLAGEAYNSPLHF
TGTGCCAGCAGCTTAGCAGGGGAGGCCTATAATTCACCCCTCCACTTT
>NA|TRBJ1-3|NA|TRBV7-3
CASSLAGSAGGNTIYF
TGTGCCAGCAGCTTAGCAGGGTCTGCCGGTGGAAACACCATATATTTT
>NA|TRBJ1-1|NA|TRBV12-3/TRBV12-4
CASCTGYGNTEAFF
TGTGCCAGCTGTACAGGGTACGGGAACACTGAAGCTTTCTTT
>NA|TRBJ2-5|NA|TRBV19
CASSRKQGTQETQYF
TGTGCCAGCAGCCGCAAACAGGGGACTCAAGAGACCCAGTACTTC
>NA|TRBJ1-2|NA|TRBV6-5
CASSNRDIIGHF
TGTGCCAGCAGCAACCGGGACATTATCGGTCACTTC
>NA|TRBJ2-2|few|TRBV6-5
CASSYLLGGRRSGELFF
TGTGCCAGCAGTTACCTCCTTGGGGGGCGCAGAAGCGGGGAGCTGTTTTTT
>NA|TRBJ1-2|many|TRBV7-2
CASSMDGGYGYTF
TGTGCCAGCAGCATGGACGGAGGCTATGGCTACACCTTC
>TRBD1|TRBJ1-1|few|TRBV10-1
CASRPEDRENTEAFF
TGCGCCAGCAGACCTGAGGACAGGGAGAACACTGAAGCTTTCTTT
>NA|TRBJ1-1|many|TRBV11-2
CASSSQTVPEAFF
TGTGCCAGCAGCTCGCAGACAGTGCCTGAAGCTTTCTTT
>NA|TRBJ1-1|few|TRBV4-1
CASSPGVWAEAFF
TGCGCCAGCAGCCCGGGGGTTTGGGCTGAAGCTTTCTTT
>TRBD1|TRBJ1-2|NA|TRBV7-2
CASSYRGQGAGGYTF
TGTGCCAGCAGCTACCGGGGACAGGGGGCGGGCGGCTACACCTTC
>NA|TRBJ2-5|many|TRBV29-1
CSVEDRPGQETQYF
TGCAGCGTTGAAGATCGCCCAGGGCAAGAGACCCAGTACTTC
>NA|TRBJ2-7|NA|TRBV28
CASSFHSAGMGEQYF
TGTGCCAGCAGTTTCCATTCGGCAGGGATGGGCGAGCAGTACTTC
>NA|TRBJ2-3|few|TRBV2
CASTPTTDTQYF
TGTGCCAGCACCCCCACCACAGATACGCAGTATTTT
>NA|TRBJ2-3|NA|TRBV7-2
CASSPLSTDTQYF
TGTGCCAGCAGCCCACTTAGCACAGATACGCAGTATTTT
>NA|TRBJ1-5|many|TRBV12-3/TRBV12-4
CASSSGVSNQPQHF
TGTGCCAGCAGTTCGGGGGTTAGCAATCAGCCCCAGCATTTT
>NA|TRBJ2-5|NA|TRBV7-9
CASSFPGLTYQETQYF
TGTGCCAGCAGCTTTCCGGGACTCACGTACCAAGAGACCCAGTACTTC